These T cell receptor beta chains were read from a single sample in a study of T-cell reconstitution after alpha-beta-depleted transplantation in children. Via MiXCR, TCRdb re-called the PCR reads, giving one row per CDR3 protein. The sample holds approximately 100,000 distinct CDR3 sequences, 9% to 15% seen once. The sequenced sample was PBMCs from the stem cell graft donor, obtained from the stem cell graft. These receptors all stem from a human donor who donated a stem cell graft to a child with inherited bone marrow failure. Both conserved end residues are part of each CDR3. The D gene is left open where the match is weak. The size entry is marked missing in some rows and otherwise reads once, few, many or a size class.

TRBV6-1,-,few,TRBJ2-4,CASLAGGKNIQYF,TGTGCCAGCCTGGCTGGGGGCAAAAACATTCAGTACTTC
TRBV7-9,-,few,TRBJ2-5,CASRGQVGGETQYF,TGTGCCAGCAGGGGACAGGTGGGGGGGGAGACCCAGTACTTC
TRBV7-9,TRBD1,many,TRBJ1-4,CASSIRQGDAEKLFF,TGTGCCAGCAGCATACGCCAGGGGGACGCGGAAAAACTGTTTTTT
TRBV7-9,-,-,TRBJ2-7,CASSPRAGVSHEQYF,TGTGCCAGCAGCCCCCGTGCAGGGGTTTCTCACGAGCAGTACTTC
TRBV4-2,-,-,TRBJ2-7,CASSQDNAGTYEQYF,TGTGCCAGCAGCCAAGATAACGCGGGTACCTACGAGCAGTACTTC
TRBV7-9,-,few,TRBJ2-1,CASGGAIPSYNEQFF,TGTGCCAGCGGGGGGGCCATCCCCTCCTACAATGAGCAGTTCTTC
TRBV7-8,TRBD2,-,TRBJ2-3,CASLGLAGGTDTQYF,TGTGCCAGCTTGGGACTAGCGGGGGGCACAGATACGCAGTATTTT
TRBV5-1,TRBD2,many,TRBJ2-3,CASSLAGLAGSTDTQYF,TGCGCCAGCAGCTTGGCCGGGCTAGCGGGGAGCACAGATACGCAGTATTTT
TRBV20-1,TRBD1,many,TRBJ2-7,CSARDAGTATYEQYF,TGCAGTGCTAGAGACGCTGGGACAGCCACCTACGAGCAGTACTTC
TRBV5-1,-,many,TRBJ2-2,CASSLQGVNTGELFF,TGCGCCAGCAGCTTGCAAGGGGTGAACACCGGGGAGCTGTTTTTT
TRBV12-3/TRBV12-4,-,many,TRBJ2-7,CASRRAGSYEQYF,TGTGCCAGCAGACGGGCAGGTTCCTACGAGCAGTACTTC
TRBV7-2,TRBD2,few,TRBJ2-7,CASSPILAGAYEQYF,TGTGCCAGCAGCCCGATTTTAGCGGGAGCCTACGAGCAGTACTTC
TRBV2,-,-,TRBJ2-1,CASSVYAGDEQFF,TGTGCCAGCAGTGTGTATGCGGGCGATGAGCAGTTCTTC
TRBV6-2/TRBV6-3,-,many,TRBJ2-7,CASRPTGSGTYEQYF,TGTGCCAGCAGACCTACAGGCTCCGGCACCTACGAGCAGTACTTC
TRBV20-1,-,many,TRBJ2-2,CSARASGNTGELFF,TGCAGTGCTAGAGCGTCCGGGAACACCGGGGAGCTGTTTTTT
TRBV15,TRBD1,medium-sized,TRBJ2-7,CATSPRQGLSYEQYF,TGTGCCACCAGCCCGAGACAGGGGCTCTCCTACGAGCAGTACTTC
TRBV19,-,many,TRBJ1-1,CASSIPPGSGAFF,TGTGCCAGTAGTATCCCCCCCGGCTCCGGAGCTTTCTTT
TRBV28,-,-,TRBJ2-3,CASRPWGSADTQYF,TGTGCCAGCAGACCCTGGGGGTCGGCAGATACGCAGTATTTT
TRBV5-1,-,many,TRBJ2-7,CASSLAGFREQYF,TGCGCCAGCAGCCTGGCAGGGTTCCGAGAGCAGTACTTC
TRBV27,-,-,TRBJ1-2,CASSLTAGLLYGYTF,TGTGCCAGCAGTTTAACAGCAGGGCTCCTATATGGCTACACCTTC
TRBV20-1,TRBD2,many,TRBJ2-7,CSASRPTSGRDEQYF,TGCAGTGCTAGCCGACCGACTAGCGGGAGAGACGAGCAGTACTTC
TRBV28,TRBD1,-,TRBJ1-1,CASSSLTGGASEAFF,TGTGCCAGCAGTTCATTAACAGGGGGCGCATCAGAAGCTTTCTTT
TRBV6-5,-,many,TRBJ2-7,CASSSSSALNEQYF,TGTGCCAGCAGTTCCTCTTCGGCCCTCAACGAGCAGTACTTC
TRBV5-1,TRBD1,many,TRBJ1-2,CASSLGTGAGYTF,TGCGCCAGCAGCTTGGGGACAGGGGCTGGCTACACCTTC
TRBV10-3,-,-,TRBJ2-1,CASRRDFSYNEQFF,TGTGCCAGCCGCCGGGACTTCTCCTACAATGAGCAGTTCTTC
TRBV18,TRBD2,-,TRBJ2-3,CASSPLLGLAARTDTQYF,TGTGCCAGCTCACCTCTCCTGGGACTAGCGGCCCGCACAGATACGCAGTATTTT
TRBV7-9,-,many,TRBJ2-1,CASSLGQDF,TGTGCCAGCAGCTTAGGGCAAGATTTC
TRBV7-2,-,many,TRBJ2-3,CASSRGGGLTDTQYF,TGTGCCAGCAGCCGAGGTGGGGGTCTAACAGATACGCAGTATTTT
TRBV20-1,TRBD1,many,TRBJ2-7,CSARDWGTASLEQYF,TGCAGTGCTAGAGATTGGGGGACAGCGAGTCTTGAGCAGTACTTC
TRBV5-1,TRBD1,many,TRBJ1-1,CASLRDRGDTEAFF,TGCGCCAGCCTACGGGACAGGGGGGACACTGAAGCTTTCTTT
TRBV7-2,TRBD1,many,TRBJ2-4,CASSLGQGAGIQYF,TGTGCCAGCAGCCTAGGACAGGGGGCCGGCATTCAGTACTTC
TRBV11-2,-,many,TRBJ1-6,CASSLINAGDSPLHF,TGTGCCAGCAGCTTAATCAACGCCGGGGATTCACCCCTCCACTTT
TRBV20-1,-,many,TRBJ2-2,CSASGRGVTGELFF,TGCAGTGCTAGCGGGAGAGGGGTCACCGGGGAGCTGTTTTTT
TRBV20-1,TRBD1,many,TRBJ2-7,CSARQGSFHEQYF,TGCAGTGCTCGACAGGGAAGTTTCCACGAGCAGTACTTC
TRBV29-1,TRBD2,many,TRBJ2-3,CSVAGLAGASTDTQYF,TGCAGCGTTGCGGGACTAGCGGGAGCATCCACAGATACGCAGTATTTT
TRBV4-3,TRBD1,many,TRBJ1-1,CASSYRDRGNTEAFF,TGCGCCAGCAGCTACCGGGACAGGGGAAACACTGAAGCTTTCTTT
TRBV7-9,-,many,TRBJ2-2,CASSLGSGMDTGELFF,TGTGCCAGCAGCTTAGGGAGCGGAATGGACACCGGGGAGCTGTTTTTT
TRBV4-2,-,many,TRBJ1-1,CASSQDGGGNTEAFF,TGTGCCAGCAGCCAAGACGGGGGAGGGAACACTGAAGCTTTCTTT
TRBV5-4,-,-,TRBJ1-2,CASSLGGAFDYGYTF,TGTGCCAGCAGCTTGGGAGGGGCCTTCGACTATGGCTACACCTTC
TRBV29-1,-,many,TRBJ1-2,CSVFNVDDYGYTF,TGCAGCGTTTTTAATGTGGATGACTATGGCTACACCTTC
TRBV29-1,-,many,TRBJ2-1,CSVGGIDFYEQFF,TGCAGCGTTGGAGGGATAGACTTCTATGAGCAGTTCTTC
TRBV4-3,-,many,TRBJ2-1,CASSQDIQDNEQFF,TGCGCCAGCAGCCAAGATATCCAGGACAATGAGCAGTTCTTC
TRBV27,TRBD1,many,TRBJ2-7,CASSIRQGWDEQYF,TGTGCCAGCAGTATACGACAGGGGTGGGACGAGCAGTACTTC
TRBV4-3,TRBD1,many,TRBJ1-2,CASSHPGQGNYGYTF,TGCGCCAGCAGCCATCCTGGACAGGGCAACTATGGCTACACCTTC
TRBV9,-,many,TRBJ2-3,CASSVGFSGRTDTQYF,TGTGCCAGCAGCGTAGGGTTTAGCGGCCGCACAGATACGCAGTATTTT
TRBV18,-,once,TRBJ2-3,CASSLRADTQYF,TGTGCCAGCTCACTACGCGCAGATACGCAGTATTTT
TRBV25-1,-,-,TRBJ1-2,CASSESRTYGYTF,TGTGCCAGCAGTGAATCCAGGACTTACGGCTACACCTTC
TRBV30,TRBD2,many,TRBJ2-3,CALGLGLAGDTQYF,TGTGCCTTGGGCCTGGGACTAGCGGGAGATACGCAGTATTTT
TRBV4-3,-,many,TRBJ1-1,CASSHSRGGTEAFF,TGCGCCAGCAGCCACTCTCGGGGGGGCACTGAAGCTTTCTTT
TRBV27,-,few,TRBJ2-2,CASTSPSLGTGELFF,TGTGCCAGCACCTCACCTTCTTTGGGCACCGGGGAGCTGTTTTTT
TRBV6-2/TRBV6-3,-,few,TRBJ2-2,CASSYSNSGELFF,TGTGCCAGCAGTTACTCGAACTCCGGGGAGCTGTTTTTT
TRBV11-3,TRBD2,once,TRBJ2-1,CASSLLAGGFDEQFF,TGTGCCAGCAGCTTACTAGCGGGAGGATTCGATGAGCAGTTCTTC
TRBV11-2,TRBD2,-,TRBJ2-5,CASSLGSGGQTQYF,TGTGCCAGCAGCTTAGGTAGCGGGGGCCAGACCCAGTACTTC
TRBV5-1,TRBD1,many,TRBJ2-7,CASSRLTGALEQYF,TGCGCCAGCAGCCGATTGACAGGGGCCCTCGAGCAGTACTTC
TRBV7-9,-,many,TRBJ1-2,CASSLAVSGGYTF,TGTGCCAGCAGCTTAGCTGTATCTGGCGGCTACACCTTC
TRBV12-3/TRBV12-4,-,-,TRBJ2-1,CASSLGEGGTYNEQFF,TGTGCCAGCAGTTTAGGGGAAGGCGGAACCTACAATGAGCAGTTCTTC
TRBV4-1,TRBD1,many,TRBJ2-7,CASSQDPGGYEQYF,TGCGCCAGCAGCCAGGACCCAGGGGGCTACGAGCAGTACTTC
TRBV6-5,-,few,TRBJ2-5,CASSYSETAQETQYF,TGTGCCAGCAGTTACTCGGAAACGGCCCAAGAGACCCAGTACTTC
TRBV20-1,TRBD1,many,TRBJ1-2,CSASPGGTNYGYTF,TGCAGTGCTAGCCCAGGGGGAACTAACTATGGCTACACCTTC
TRBV28,TRBD2,many,TRBJ2-7,CASISSGSLPYEQYF,TGTGCCAGCATTTCTAGCGGGAGTCTTCCGTACGAGCAGTACTTC